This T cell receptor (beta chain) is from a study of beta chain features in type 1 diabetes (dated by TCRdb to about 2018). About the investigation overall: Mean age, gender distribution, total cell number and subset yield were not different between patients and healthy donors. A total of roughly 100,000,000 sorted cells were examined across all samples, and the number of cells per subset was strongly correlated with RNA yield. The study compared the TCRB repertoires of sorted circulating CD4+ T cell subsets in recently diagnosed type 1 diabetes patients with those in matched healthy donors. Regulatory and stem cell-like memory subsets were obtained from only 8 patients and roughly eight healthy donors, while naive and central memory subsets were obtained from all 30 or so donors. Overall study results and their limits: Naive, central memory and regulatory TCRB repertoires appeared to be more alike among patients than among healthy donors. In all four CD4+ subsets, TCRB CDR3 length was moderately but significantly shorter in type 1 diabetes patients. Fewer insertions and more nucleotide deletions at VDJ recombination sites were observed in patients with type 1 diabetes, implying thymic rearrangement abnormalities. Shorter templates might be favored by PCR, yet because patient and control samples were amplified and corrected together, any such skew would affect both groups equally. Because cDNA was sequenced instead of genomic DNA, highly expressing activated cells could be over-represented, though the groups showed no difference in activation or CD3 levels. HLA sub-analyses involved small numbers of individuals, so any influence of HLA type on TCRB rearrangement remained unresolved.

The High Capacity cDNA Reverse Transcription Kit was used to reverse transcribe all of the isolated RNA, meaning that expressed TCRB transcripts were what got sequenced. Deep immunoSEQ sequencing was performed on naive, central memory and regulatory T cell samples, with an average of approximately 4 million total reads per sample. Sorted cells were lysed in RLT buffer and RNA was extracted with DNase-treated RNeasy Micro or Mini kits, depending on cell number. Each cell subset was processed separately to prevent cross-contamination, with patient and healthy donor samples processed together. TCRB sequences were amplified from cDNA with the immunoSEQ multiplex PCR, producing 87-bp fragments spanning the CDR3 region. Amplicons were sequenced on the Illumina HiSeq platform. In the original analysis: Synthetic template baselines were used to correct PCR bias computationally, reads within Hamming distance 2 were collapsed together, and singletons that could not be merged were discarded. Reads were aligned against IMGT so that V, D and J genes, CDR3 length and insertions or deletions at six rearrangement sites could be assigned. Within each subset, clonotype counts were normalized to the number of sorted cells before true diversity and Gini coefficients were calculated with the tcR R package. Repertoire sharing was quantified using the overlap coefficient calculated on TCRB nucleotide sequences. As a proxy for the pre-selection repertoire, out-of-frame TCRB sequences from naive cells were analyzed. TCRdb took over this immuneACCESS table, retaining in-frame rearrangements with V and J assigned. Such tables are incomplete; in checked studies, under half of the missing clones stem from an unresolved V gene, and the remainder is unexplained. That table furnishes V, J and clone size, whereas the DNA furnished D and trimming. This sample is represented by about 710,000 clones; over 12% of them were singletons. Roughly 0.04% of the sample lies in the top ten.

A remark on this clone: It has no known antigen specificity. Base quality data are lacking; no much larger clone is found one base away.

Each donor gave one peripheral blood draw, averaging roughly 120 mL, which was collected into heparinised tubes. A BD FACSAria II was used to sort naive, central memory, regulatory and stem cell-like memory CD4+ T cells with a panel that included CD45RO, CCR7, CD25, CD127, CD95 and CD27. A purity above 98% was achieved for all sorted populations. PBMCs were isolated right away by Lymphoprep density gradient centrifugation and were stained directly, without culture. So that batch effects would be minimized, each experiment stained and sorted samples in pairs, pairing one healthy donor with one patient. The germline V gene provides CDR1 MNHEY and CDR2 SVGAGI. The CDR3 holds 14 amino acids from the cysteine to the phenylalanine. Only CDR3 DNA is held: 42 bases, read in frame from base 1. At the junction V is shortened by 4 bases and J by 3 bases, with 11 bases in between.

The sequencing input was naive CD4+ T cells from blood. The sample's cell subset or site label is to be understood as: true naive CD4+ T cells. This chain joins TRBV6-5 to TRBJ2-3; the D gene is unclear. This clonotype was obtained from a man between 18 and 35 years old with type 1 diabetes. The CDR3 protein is CASSLEGPTDTQYF. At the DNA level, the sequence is TGTGCCAGCAGTTTAGAAGGTCCGACAGATACGCAGTATTTT.